These 26 T cell receptor beta chains were sequenced from one sample in a study of blood T cell repertoires in COVID-19. The table came from immunoSEQ multiplex PCR; TCRdb's copy has only in-frame clones and leaves some out. The sample has about 75,000 clones; 85% to 90% are singletons. The sequencing sample was made of peripheral blood. Source of these receptors: a human donor in a cohort sampled during active COVID-19.

The gene calls are TRBV7-9 and TRBJ2-5; D may be TRBD2 (5 bases). The CDR3 contains 12 residues. CDR1 and CDR2 from the germline V gene are SEHNR and FQNEAQ (reference sequence). The germline V and J ends were trimmed by 6 bases and 9 bases, with 14 bases remaining between them. CDR3 sequence: CASSTDVGAQYF. Here the CDR3 DNA reads TGTGCCAGCAGTACCGACGTGGGAGCCCAGTACTTC. Complete variable domain (other parts from reference TRBV7-9 and TRBJ2-5): DTGVSQNPRHKITKRGQNVTFRCDPISEHNRLYWYRQTLGQGPEFLTYFQNEAQLEKSRLLSDRFSAERPKGSFSTLEIQRTEQGDSAMYLCASSTDVGAQYFGPGTRLLVL.

The chain couples TRBV28 to TRBJ1-4; 7 bases are shared with TRBD1. CDR1 and CDR2 (germline): MDHEN, SYDVKM. The CDR3 sequence is 13 residues long. The trim removed 8 bases at V and 8 bases at J, leaving 8 bases unmatched. The CDR3 reads CASCNRGPEKLFF. Here the CDR3 DNA reads TGTGCCAGCTGTAACAGGGGACCCGAAAAACTGTTTTTT. Together with reference TRBV28 and TRBJ1-4, the CDR3 gives the full variable domain: DVKVTQSSRYLVKRTGEKVFLECVQDMDHENMFWYRQDPGLGLRLIYFSYDVKMKEKGDIPEGYSVSREKKERFSLILESASTNQTSMYLCASCNRGPEKLFFGSGTQLSVL.

This chain uses TRBV5-6 with TRBJ2-7, with D perhaps TRBD1 (6 bases). V was clipped by 0 bases and J by 7 bases, with 17 bases between them. CDR1 and CDR2 (germline): SGHDT, YYEEEE. The CDR3 contains 15 residues. Written as DNA, the CDR3 is TGTGCCAGCAGCTTGGCCGGGGACATCTGGGGAGAGCAGTACTTC. Encoded protein: CASSLAGDIWGEQYF.

J is TRBJ1-1 and V is TRBV9; D possibly corresponds to TRBD1 (6 bases). The CDR3 is 15 amino acids. The ends were cut back, 3 bases at V and 4 bases at J, with 16 bases in the middle. The germline gives CDR1 SGDLS, CDR2 YYNGEE. The CDR3: CASSAQPGHLTEAFF. CDR3 sequence (DNA): TGTGCCAGCAGCGCCCAGCCGGGACATCTCACTGAAGCTTTCTTT.

This clone appeared many times. The chain couples TRBV6-5 to TRBJ1-5; D is uncertain. The V and J ends lost 0 bases and 6 bases respectively, with 6 bases between them. This CDR3 is built from 13 residues. Germline V CDR1 and CDR2: MNHEY, SVGAGI. The CDR3 loop is CASSYSRGQPQHF. In DNA, the CDR3 is TGTGCCAGCAGTTACTCACGGGGTCAGCCCCAGCATTTT.

This CDR3 reads CASSLTGSRNTEAFF. CDR3 coding DNA: TGTGCCAGCAGCCTTACAGGTTCCAGGAACACTGAAGCTTTCTTT. J is TRBJ1-1 and V is TRBV11-3; tentatively, D is TRBD1 (5 bases). The CDR3 has 15 residues. Looked up from germline, CDR1 is SGHNT and CDR2 is YENEEA. The V end was cut by 5 bases, the J end by 1 base, with 14 bases between.

The CDR3 bases are TGTGCCAGTAGCCTAGAGGGGACAGGAAACCAAGAGACCCAGTACTTC. The encoded protein is CASSLEGTGNQETQYF. V is TRBV19 and J is TRBJ2-5; 8 bases map to TRBD1. CDR1 LNHDA and CDR2 SQIVND come from the germline V gene (reference sequence). Trimming took 6 bases from V and 0 from J; bases not matched to a gene: 9. The length of the CDR3 is 16 residues.

The chain carries TRBV6-5 and TRBJ2-1; D call uncertain. Germline CDR1 is MNHEY and CDR2 is SVGAGI. This CDR3 contains 15 residues. The V end was cut by 7 bases, the J end by 1 base, with 14 bases between. The CDR3 sequence: CASIFPGGSYNEQFF. Here the CDR3 DNA reads TGTGCCAGCATTTTCCCAGGTGGGTCCTACAATGAGCAGTTCTTC.

V gene TRBV30 combines with J gene TRBJ2-7; 9 nucleotides line up with TRBD1. This CDR3 has 17 residues. The V segment lost 6 bases and the J segment 6 bases; nucleotides outside the gene matches: 21. Germline V lookup: CDR1 GTSNPN, CDR2 SVGIG (reference sequence). The CDR3 sequence is CACTKTGGPVGGSEQYF. The CDR3, as DNA: TGTGCCTGCACGAAGACAGGGGGTCCCGTTGGGGGTTCCGAGCAGTACTTC.

The V and J genes are TRBV19 and TRBJ2-1; maybe TRBD2 (7 bases). Trimming cost V 7 bases and J 12 bases, with 22 bases left between them. From germline, CDR1 is LNHDA and CDR2 SQIVND (reference sequence). The CDR3 contains 14 residues. The CDR3: CASTIKGGGLGQFF. The DNA of the CDR3 is TGTGCCAGTACCATCAAGGGAGGGGGGCTCGGGCAGTTCTTC. The full variable domain, rest sourced from reference TRBV19 and TRBJ2-1, is DGGITQSPKYLFRKEGQNVTLSCEQNLNHDAMYWYRQDPGQGLRLIYYSQIVNDFQKGDIAEGYSVSREKKESFPLTVTSAQKNPTAFYLCASTIKGGGLGQFFGPGTRLTVL.

The CDR3 region has the DNA TGTGCCAGCAGCCAACCGACAGCTAGCTCCTACAATGAGCAGTTCTTC. Amino acid sequence: CASSQPTASSYNEQFF. The rearrangement links TRBV3-1 (or the pseudogene TRBV3-2) to TRBJ2-1; the D gene is possibly TRBD1 (5 bases). Germline V gene lookup returns CDR1 LGHDT and CDR2 YNNKEL (reference sequence). V shed 2 bases and J shed 0 bases, with 11 bases lying between them. The CDR3 contains 16 residues.

The V and J genes are TRBV15 and TRBJ2-1; TRBD2 agrees at 7 bases. Germline CDR1 is LNHNV and CDR2 is YYDKDF (reference sequence). The CDR3 length is 16 residues. After removal of 1 base from V and 12 bases from J, the junction contained 15 bases not matched to a gene. Here the CDR3 DNA reads TGTGCCACCAGCAGAGCCCGGGACTACAATGAATATGCGCAGTTCTTC. It encodes CATSRARDYNEYAQFF.

This chain links TRBV6-2 or TRBV6-3 with TRBJ2-1, with D perhaps matching TRBD1 (6 bases). CDR1 and CDR2 from the germline V gene are MNHEY and SVGEGT. The CDR3 contains 17 residues. Trimming pared 4 bases from V and 0 bases from J, leaving 16 bases between. The CDR3 DNA is TGTGCCAGCAGTTCGGACTGGTTAGGGGGCTCCTACAATGAGCAGTTCTTC. Its protein product is CASSSDWLGGSYNEQFF.

The chain joins TRBV29-1 to TRBJ1-5, with unresolved D. V gave up 4 bases and J gave up 0 bases, with 7 bases separating them. Germline V gene sequence: CDR1 SQVTM, CDR2 ANQGSEA. CDR3 length equals 13 residues. The CDR3 DNA reads as TGCAGCGTTGGAGGAAATAGCAATCAGCCCCAGCATTTT. Amino acid sequence: CSVGGNSNQPQHF.

A single count supports this clone. This rearrangement joins TRBV7-9 to TRBJ2-2; 11 bases map to TRBD2. CDR1 SEHNR and CDR2 FQNEAQ come from the germline V gene (reference sequence). V was clipped by 1 base and J by 4 bases; unmatched bases: 2. The CDR3 sequence is 16 residues long. CDR3 sequence reads: CASSLVGLAATGELFF. In DNA, the CDR3 is TGTGCCAGCAGCTTAGTGGGACTAGCGGCCACCGGGGAGCTGTTTTTT.

This chain joins TRBV20-1 and TRBJ1-1, with D maybe TRBD1 (5 bases). V was trimmed by 6 bases and J by 10 bases, leaving 15 bases between them. Per the germline V gene, CDR1 is DFQATT and CDR2 is SNEGSKA (reference sequence). The CDR3 totals 11 residues. CDR3 nucleotide sequence: TGCAGTGCCAAACCGGGGGTCTCAGCTTTCTTT. This codes for CSAKPGVSAFF.

This chain joins TRBV27 and TRBJ2-1; 11 bases line up with TRBD2. V lost 5 bases, J lost 4 bases, and 7 bases stayed unmatched. The germline gives CDR1 MNHEY, CDR2 SMNVEV (reference sequence). This CDR3 spans 16 amino acids. The CDR3 spells CASSPLAGGSYNEQFF. CDR3 nucleotide sequence: TGTGCCAGCAGTCCGTTAGCGGGAGGGTCGTACAATGAGCAGTTCTTC.

The V and J genes are TRBV5-1 and TRBJ2-7, with 9 bases lining up with TRBD1. The CDR3 loop spans 15 amino acids. The junction had 5 bases not matched to a gene; V was cut back by 4 bases and J by 0 bases. Germline CDR1 reads SGHRS; CDR2 reads YFSETQ. The CDR3 nucleotides read TGCGCCAGCAGCCCCCGGGACAGGGTCTCCTACGAGCAGTACTTC. Its protein product is CASSPRDRVSYEQYF. Using reference TRBV5-1 and TRBJ2-7 for the parts outside the CDR3, the full variable domain is KAGVTQTPRYLIKTRGQQVTLSCSPISGHRSVSWYQQTPGQGLQFLFEYFSETQRNKGNFPGRFSGRQFSNSRSEMNVSTLELGDSALYLCASSPRDRVSYEQYFGPGTRLTVT.

The rearrangement uses TRBV5-4 and TRBJ1-2; TRBD1 aligns across 12 bases. V lost 4 bases, J lost 5 bases, and 6 bases stayed unmatched. CDR3 size: 15 residues. The germline gives CDR1 SGHNT, CDR2 YYREEE (reference sequence). The CDR3 DNA is TGTGCCAGCAGCAGGGGACAGGGGGCGGAATATGGCTACACCTTC. As protein: CASSRGQGAEYGYTF.

V usage is TRBV6-5 and J usage is TRBJ2-1; 7 bases are a match to TRBD1. In germline, CDR1 is MNHEY, CDR2 SVGAGI. This CDR3 spans 14 amino acids. Trimming cost V 5 bases and J 4 bases; bases outside gene matches: 5. CDR3 residues: CASSPTGQYNEQFF. The CDR3 coding sequence is TGTGCCAGCAGTCCGACGGGACAGTACAATGAGCAGTTCTTC.

The J gene is TRBJ1-2, the V gene TRBV5-1; D is ambiguous. The CDR3 extends over 14 amino acids. CDR1 is SGHRS and CDR2 is YFSETQ in the germline V gene. V shed 1 base and J shed 4 bases, with 11 bases lying between them. CDR3 region: CASSLNSPSYGYTF. CDR3 sequence (DNA): TGCGCCAGCAGCTTGAACAGTCCCTCCTATGGCTACACCTTC.

The chain has TRBV30 and TRBJ2-5, with a weak D call TRBD1 (5 bases). This CDR3 contains 13 residues. The V gene lost 3 bases and the J gene lost 5 bases, with 13 bases spanning the gap. Germline lookup yields CDR1 GTSNPN and CDR2 SVGIG (reference sequence). For the CDR3, the DNA is TGTGCCTGGAGCTGGGGCGCCCCCGAGACCCAGTACTTC. This gives the protein CAWSWGAPETQYF.

The chain joins TRBV19 to TRBJ2-1, with 7 nucleotides matching TRBD2. Trimming cost V 3 bases and J 4 bases; bases outside gene matches: 12. The germline CDR1 and CDR2 sequences are LNHDA and SQIVND (reference sequence). The CDR3 totals 17 residues. CDR3 DNA sequence: TGTGCCAGTAGTATGCCCAAAATAGCGGGCGGTTACAATGAGCAGTTCTTC. Translated: CASSMPKIAGGYNEQFF.

This chain links TRBV18 with TRBJ2-1; 8 bases agree with TRBD1. J was trimmed by 8 bases and V by 6 bases; bases with no gene match: 6. The germline V gene encodes CDR1 KGHSH and CDR2 LQKENI. The CDR3 is made up of 13 amino acids. The CDR3 sequence: CASSLQGVDEQFF. The CDR3 DNA is TGTGCCAGCTCCTTACAGGGGGTGGATGAGCAGTTCTTC.

This chain links TRBV6-5 with TRBJ1-1; 7 bases agree with TRBD1. V shed 4 bases and J 1 base; nucleotides not matched to a gene: 6. Germline-derived CDR1 and CDR2 are MNHEY and SVGAGI. The CDR3 is 15 amino acids. The CDR3: CASSSSRQGNTEAFF. The CDR3 region has the DNA TGTGCCAGCAGTTCTTCCCGACAGGGGAACACTGAAGCTTTCTTT.

The chain recombines TRBV5-6 with TRBJ2-2; 9 bases fit TRBD2. Germline trimming cut 1 base from V and 4 bases from J; bases unmatched to any gene: 5. Per the germline V gene, CDR1 is SGHDT and CDR2 is YYEEEE. The CDR3 extends over 16 amino acids. CDR3 DNA: TGTGCCAGCAGCTTGTTTACTAGCGGGTCCACCGGGGAGCTGTTTTTT. As protein: CASSLFTSGSTGELFF.